This T cell receptor beta chain was profiled in a study of shared clonotypes between healthy human individuals. CDR3 length: 14 residues. Trimming stripped 4 bases from V and 1 base from J, with 10 bases between. The germline V gene has CDR1 MNHNS and CDR2 SASEGT. Profiling relied on immunoSEQ multiplex PCR, and the TCRdb table lists in-frame clones only, not all of them. The repertoire holds approximately 1.1 million clones, with 75% to 85% as singletons. J is TRBJ1-1 and V is TRBV6-1, with D possibly TRBD1 on 6 matching bases. This TCR came from a man younger than 35 in good health. Some clones in this sample may be carry-over from other donors' samples. The sequencing sample was made of memory CD4+ T cells from PBMCs. The subset: CD45RA-negative fraction. The CDR3 here is CASSVTGPNTEAFF. CDR3 nucleotides: TGTGCCAGCAGTGTGACAGGCCCGAACACTGAAGCTTTCTTT.